This T cell receptor (beta chain) originates from a study of CD8+ T cells in alopecia areata. Study as a whole: Tofacitinib exposure lasted 6 to 18 months, followed by 6 months off drug. The study, taken as a whole, reports: A great number of expanded lesional clones endured in scalp and blood during tofacitinib. Treatment with tofacitinib significantly lowered scalp clonality and reduced expanded CD8+ clones among the top 100.

On this clone: Its specificity is unknown.

cDNA prepared by RNA extraction and subsequent reverse transcription served as the template for sequencing. Assay: immunoSEQ multiplex PCR; the TCRdb copy retains only in-frame clones and omits some. The sample gives about 200,000 clones, 35% to 40% of which show up once; just under 0.5% is in the top ten. Treatment reported: oral pan-JAK inhibitor, 5-10 mg twice daily. The V gene lost 7 bases and the J gene lost 0 bases, with 15 bases spanning the gap. Germline values: CDR1 GTSNPN, CDR2 SVGIG (reference sequence). The CDR3 has 15 residues. The origin of this receptor is a human donor with alopecia areata. The sample in question was CD4+ T cells sorted from blood, obtained at approximately week 30, from a patient treated with tofacitinib. The V gene is TRBV30, the J gene TRBJ2-2, with a weak D call TRBD2 (7 bases). The DNA of the CDR3 is TGTGCCTCACTCCGCGGGGGCGCGAACACCGGGGAGCTGTTTTTT. Translated: CASLRGGANTGELFF.